The present entry profiles one T cell receptor beta chain with its context. The data derive from a study of cytomegalovirus exposure and HLA in healthy donors. CDR1 is SGHRS, CDR2 YFSETQ, per germline. The CDR3 covers 17 residues. V shed 3 bases and J 0 bases; nucleotides not matched to a gene: 6. PCR employed 60 Vbeta and 13 Jbeta primers. Here immunoSEQ multiplex PCR was the method, and the copy in TCRdb shows in-frame clones only, minus some. The sample comprises about 98,000 clones, 80% to 90% of which are singletons, and about 1.5% rests with the top ten. This TCR derives from a middle-aged man in good health and CMV-seronegative. The chain recombines TRBV5-1 with TRBJ2-3; 11 bases map to TRBD1. Sequenced sample: PBMCs. The CDR3 DNA is TGCGCCAGCAGCTCCGGGACAGGGGGAACTAGCACAGATACGCAGTATTTT. Its translation is CASSSGTGGTSTDTQYF.